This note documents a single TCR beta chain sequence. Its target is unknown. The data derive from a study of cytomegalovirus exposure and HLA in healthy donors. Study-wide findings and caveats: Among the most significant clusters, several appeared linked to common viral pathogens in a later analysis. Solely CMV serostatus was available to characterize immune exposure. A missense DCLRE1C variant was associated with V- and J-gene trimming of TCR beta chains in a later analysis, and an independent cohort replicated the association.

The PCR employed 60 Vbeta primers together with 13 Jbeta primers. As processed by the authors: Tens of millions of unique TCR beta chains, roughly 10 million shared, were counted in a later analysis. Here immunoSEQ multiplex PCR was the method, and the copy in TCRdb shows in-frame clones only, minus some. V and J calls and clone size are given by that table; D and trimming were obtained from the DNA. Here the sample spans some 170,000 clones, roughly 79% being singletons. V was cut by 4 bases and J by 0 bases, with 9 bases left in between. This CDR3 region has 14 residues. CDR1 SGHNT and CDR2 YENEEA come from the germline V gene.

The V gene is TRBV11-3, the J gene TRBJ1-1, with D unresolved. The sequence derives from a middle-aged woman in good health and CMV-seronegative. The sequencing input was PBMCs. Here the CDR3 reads CASSSDGMNTEAFF. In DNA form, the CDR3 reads TGTGCCAGCAGCTCGGACGGGATGAACACTGAAGCTTTCTTT.